This entry lists 16 T cell receptor beta chains sequenced from one sample in a study of blood T cell repertoires in COVID-19. Only in-frame clones appear in the TCRdb table, and some are missing; sequencing was by immunoSEQ multiplex PCR. The sample records 200,000 to 250,000 clones, around 88% being singletons. Source material: PBMCs or T cells enriched from blood (not recorded which). All receptors come from a woman in her forties or fifties with acute COVID-19.

The chain recombines TRBV7-9 with TRBJ2-7; TRBD1 agrees at 8 bases. Germline CDR1 reads SEHNR; CDR2 reads FQNEAQ (reference sequence). V lost 5 bases to trimming and J lost 2 bases; unmatched junction nucleotides: 11. The CDR3 is 16 amino acids. CDR3 nucleotides: TGTGCCAGCAGCCCCCACTCGGGACAGGCTCCCTACGAGCAGTACTTC. Protein sequence: CASSPHSGQAPYEQYF.

The rearrangement uses TRBV3-1 (or the pseudogene TRBV3-2) and TRBJ1-4, with TRBD1 identical over 8 bases. The V segment lost 4 bases and the J segment 6 bases; nucleotides outside the gene matches: 10. The CDR3 consists of 16 residues. Germline V gene data show CDR1 as LGHDT and CDR2 as YNNKEL (reference sequence). The CDR3 sequence: CASSPGWGQAHEKLFF. For the CDR3, the DNA is TGTGCCAGCAGCCCGGGGTGGGGACAGGCTCATGAAAAACTGTTTTTT.

V usage is TRBV4-2 and J usage is TRBJ2-7, with TRBD2 identical over 8 bases. Per the germline V gene, CDR1 is LGHNA and CDR2 is YNFKEQ. The trim removed 2 bases at V and 1 base at J, leaving 4 bases unmatched. This CDR3 spans 15 amino acids. The CDR3: CASSQSLAASYEQYF. CDR3 sequence (DNA): TGTGCCAGCAGCCAATCACTAGCGGCTTCCTACGAGCAGTACTTC.

The CDR3 sequence: CSVDYRDREFSYGYTF. CDR3 DNA: TGCAGCGTCGATTACCGGGACAGGGAATTTAGCTATGGCTACACCTTC. The J gene is TRBJ1-2, the V gene TRBV29-1, with TRBD1 identical over 9 bases. This CDR3 is 16 amino acids long. CDR1 and CDR2 from the germline V gene are SQVTM and ANQGSEA. V was clipped by 6 bases and J by 4 bases; unmatched bases: 15.

The V call is TRBV11-2, the J call TRBJ2-7; D is unresolved. With 1 base removed from V and 2 bases from J, the gap between germline ends came to 12 bases. Per the germline V gene, CDR1 is SGHAT and CDR2 is FQNNGV. The CDR3 is made up of 15 amino acids. The CDR3 loop is CASSLAPSPAYEQYF. CDR3 coding DNA: TGTGCCAGCAGCTTAGCTCCTAGTCCAGCCTACGAGCAGTACTTC.

The chain is built from TRBV7-8 and TRBJ1-3; possibly TRBD1 for D (5 bases). With 2 bases removed from V and 3 bases from J, the gap between germline ends came to 11 bases. The CDR3 spans 15 residues. Germline CDR1 SGHVS, CDR2 FQNEAQ. The CDR3 loop is CASSLYMGLGNTIYF. The CDR3 DNA is TGTGCCAGCAGCTTATACATGGGGCTTGGAAACACCATATATTTT.

This chain joins TRBV28 and TRBJ1-2; D uncertain. The CDR3 totals 11 residues. V gave up 5 bases and J gave up 2 bases, with 3 bases separating them. CDR1 and CDR2 from the germline V gene are MDHEN and SYDVKM. This chain's CDR3 is CASSPNYGYTF. In DNA form, the CDR3 reads TGTGCCAGCAGTCCAAACTATGGCTACACCTTC.

This clone was seen only a few times. This chain uses TRBV28 with TRBJ2-5, with 9 nucleotides matching TRBD1. Trimming took 5 bases from V and 7 from J; bases not matched to a gene: 5. This CDR3 is 13 amino acids long. Per the germline V gene, CDR1 is MDHEN and CDR2 is SYDVKM. The CDR3: CASSPGQGLTQYF. CDR3 DNA sequence: TGTGCCAGCAGTCCCGGACAGGGGCTGACCCAGTACTTC. Filled out from reference TRBV28 and TRBJ2-5, the complete variable domain reads DVKVTQSSRYLVKRTGEKVFLECVQDMDHENMFWYRQDPGLGLRLIYFSYDVKMKEKGDIPEGYSVSREKKERFSLILESASTNQTSMYLCASSPGQGLTQYFGPGTRLLVL.

The chain has TRBV6-5 and TRBJ2-7; 9 nucleotides line up with TRBD2. In germline, CDR1 is MNHEY, CDR2 SVGAGI. Trimming at V came to 2 bases and at J to 4 bases, leaving 6 bases not matched to a gene. The CDR3 totals 15 residues. CDR3 region: CASSYGGLAQYEQYF. In nucleotides, the CDR3 is TGTGCCAGCAGTTACGGGGGACTAGCCCAGTACGAGCAGTACTTC.

The chain carries TRBV7-9 and TRBJ2-3, with TRBD2 matching over 11 bases. The CDR3 length is 18 residues. The germline V gene encodes CDR1 SEHNR and CDR2 FQNEAQ (reference sequence). Germline trimming cut 5 bases from V and 5 bases from J; bases unmatched to any gene: 15. The CDR3 DNA is TGTGCCAGCAGCCATCCGGGACTAGCGGTCTTCATGGGAGATACGCAGTATTTT. It encodes CASSHPGLAVFMGDTQYF. Combining the CDR3 with reference TRBV7-9 and TRBJ2-3 gives the whole variable domain DTGVSQNPRHKITKRGQNVTFRCDPISEHNRLYWYRQTLGQGPEFLTYFQNEAQLEKSRLLSDRFSAERPKGSFSTLEIQRTEQGDSAMYLCASSHPGLAVFMGDTQYFGPGTRLTVL.

V is TRBV20-1 and J is TRBJ1-2, with unresolved D. The CDR3 contains 11 residues. CDR1 is DFQATT and CDR2 is SNEGSKA in the germline V gene (reference sequence). The V end was cut by 5 bases, the J end by 4 bases, with 8 bases between. The CDR3 here is CSASTSYGYTF. The DNA for the CDR3 is TGCAGTGCTTCGACATCCTATGGCTACACCTTC.

V is TRBV7-6 and J is TRBJ2-1; 8 nucleotides align to TRBD2. V trimming: 4 bases; J trimming: 6 bases; junction bases outside the gene matches: 5. Per germline, CDR1 SGHVS and CDR2 FNYEAQ. There are 14 residues in the CDR3. For the CDR3, the DNA is TGTGCCAGCAGCTGGGGAGCGGGAGTCAATGAGCAGTTCTTC. Translated: CASSWGAGVNEQFF. The full variable domain, rest sourced from reference TRBV7-6 and TRBJ2-1, is GAGVSQSPRYKVTKRGQDVALRCDPISGHVSLYWYRQALGQGPEFLTYFNYEAQQDKSGLPNDRFSAERPEGSISTLTIQRTEQRDSAMYRCASSWGAGVNEQFFGPGTRLTVL.

The chain couples TRBV2 to TRBJ1-1; weak D call: TRBD1 (6 bases). The CDR3 extends over 14 amino acids. V was trimmed by 5 bases and J by 1 base, leaving 11 bases between them. The V gene's germline CDR1 is SNHLY and CDR2 FYNNEI. CDR3 sequence: CASSQRTENTEAFF. The CDR3 DNA reads as TGTGCCAGCAGTCAAAGGACAGAGAACACTGAAGCTTTCTTT.

This sequence joins TRBV5-1 and TRBJ1-1, with TRBD1 matching 7 bases. The CDR3 has 15 residues. Germline V lookup: CDR1 SGHRS, CDR2 YFSETQ. Germline trimming cut 3 bases from V and 2 bases from J; bases unmatched to any gene: 7. DNA for the CDR3: TGCGCCAGCAGCTGGCGGACAGGAGTTAACACTGAAGCTTTCTTT. The encoded protein is CASSWRTGVNTEAFF.

The chain carries TRBV27 and TRBJ2-7; the D gene is possibly TRBD1 (6 bases). Germline loops: CDR1 MNHEY, CDR2 SMNVEV (reference sequence). The CDR3 contains 14 residues. V was trimmed by 4 bases and J by 9 bases, leaving 19 bases between them. The CDR3 loop reads CASSSRDTAAGQYF. CDR3 sequence (DNA): TGTGCCAGCAGTTCAAGGGACACGGCCGCAGGGCAGTACTTC.

V gene TRBV18 combines with J gene TRBJ1-1; 9 bases fit TRBD1. The germline V gene has CDR1 KGHSH and CDR2 LQKENI. The CDR3 extends over 15 amino acids. V lost 3 bases to trimming and J lost 4 bases; unmatched junction nucleotides: 6. The CDR3 DNA reads TGTGCCAGCTCACCCAGGGACAGGGTGGGCACTGAAGCTTTCTTT. Protein product: CASSPRDRVGTEAFF. Using reference TRBV18 and TRBJ1-1 for the parts outside the CDR3, the full variable domain is NAGVMQNPRHLVRRRGQEARLRCSPMKGHSHVYWYRQLPEEGLKFMVYLQKENIIDESGMPKERFSAEFPKEGPSILRIQQVVRGDSAAYFCASSPRDRVGTEAFFGQGTRLTVV.